The 14 T cell receptor beta chains reported below all come from one sample, sequenced in a study of Ad26.COV2.S vaccination and SARS-CoV-2 variants. The sample's treatment: roughly 18 received Ad26.COV2.S at low or high dose, single or two shots; 5 received placebo; per-sample allocation not given. Vaccine and placebo recipients were sampled on day 63 after the first injection. This table comes from immunoSEQ multiplex PCR, and its TCRdb copy is limited to in-frame clones, with some not included. The sample yields hundreds of thousands of clones, roughly nine tenths seen once. The specimen was peripheral blood, collected in a trial of Ad26.COV2.S vaccine versus placebo. The receptors stem from a person aged 18 to 59 who received the Ad26.COV2.S COVID-19 vaccine or a placebo.

The J gene is TRBJ1-2, the V gene TRBV5-6; 9 bases are a match to TRBD1. With 3 bases clipped from V and 5 bases from J, the junction kept 8 bases outside the gene matches. Germline loops: CDR1 SGHDT, CDR2 YYEEEE. CDR3 length equals 15 residues. The CDR3 region is CASSSGQGEGYGYTF. The CDR3 coding sequence is TGTGCCAGCAGCTCGGGACAGGGCGAGGGATATGGCTACACCTTC.

This rearrangement joins TRBV10-3 to TRBJ1-4; unclear D gene. This CDR3 is built from 11 residues. CDR1 ENHRY and CDR2 SYGVKD come from the germline V gene. Between the trimmed V and J ends, which lost 6 bases and 7 bases, there was a span of 6 bases. CDR3 sequence (DNA): TGTGCCATCAGGGGCGGTGAAAAACTGTTTTTT. Translating gives CAIRGGEKLFF.

This chain joins TRBV3-1 (or the pseudogene TRBV3-2) and TRBJ2-1, with D uncertain. The CDR3 runs 12 residues. The V end lost 2 bases, the J end lost 10 bases, and 9 bases lay between the germline ends. CDR1 is LGHDT, CDR2 YNNKEL, per germline (reference sequence). CDR3 loop: CASSQLAEEQFF. Here the CDR3 DNA reads TGTGCCAGCAGCCAATTAGCAGAAGAGCAGTTCTTC.

The rearrangement uses TRBV7-7 and TRBJ2-2; 12 bases match TRBD1. The ends lost 5 bases at V and 0 bases at J; junction bases unmatched: 13. The CDR3 is 20 amino acids. CDR1 is SSHAT, CDR2 FNYEAQ, per germline (reference sequence). In DNA form, the CDR3 reads TGTGCCAGCAGCACCCGGGACAGGGGGCGCTTAGTGGCGAACACCGGGGAGCTGTTTTTT. Its protein product is CASSTRDRGRLVANTGELFF.

This chain connects TRBV3-1 (or the pseudogene TRBV3-2) to TRBJ1-2, with a possible D match to TRBD1 (6 bases). The CDR3 contains 15 residues. Germline V CDR1 and CDR2: LGHDT, YNNKEL (reference sequence). V lost 1 base, J lost 4 bases, and 13 bases lay in between. The CDR3 DNA is TGTGCCAGCAGCCAAGTCGAGGGGGTGAGCTATGGCTACACCTTC. It is translated as CASSQVEGVSYGYTF.

The chain links TRBV7-2 to TRBJ1-1; the D is unclear. Trimming cost V 8 bases and J 1 base, with 11 bases left between them. Germline V gives CDR1 SGHTA, CDR2 FQGNSA. This CDR3 region has 13 residues. CDR3 residues: CASGSHANTEAFF. The CDR3 DNA reads as TGTGCCAGCGGCTCCCATGCGAACACTGAAGCTTTCTTT.

The chain is built from TRBV6-2 or TRBV6-3 and TRBJ1-2; unclear D gene. The CDR3 is 13 residues long. V was shortened by 2 bases and J by 5 bases, with 9 bases between the two germline ends. CDR1 and CDR2 (germline): MNHEY, SVGEGT. The CDR3 protein is CASSYRGRYGYTF. The CDR3 nucleotides read TGTGCCAGCAGTTACCGCGGACGTTATGGCTACACCTTC.

V and J are TRBV12-5 and TRBJ1-1; tentatively, D is TRBD1 (5 bases). V lost 8 bases and J 4 bases, leaving 14 bases between the germline ends. This CDR3 region has 13 residues. Germline CDR1 reads LGHNT; CDR2 reads FRNRAP. Here the CDR3 DNA reads TGTGCTAGTCAAGGGGTGGTGGCCACTGAAGCTTTCTTT. Protein product: CASQGVVATEAFF.

The chain employs TRBV5-1 and TRBJ2-7, with D maybe TRBD1 (5 bases). Trimming left V 0 bases short and J 0 bases short, with 16 bases between. Looked up from germline, CDR1 is SGHRS and CDR2 is YFSETQ. This CDR3 contains 17 residues. The CDR3 bases are TGCGCCAGCAGCTTGGACGGACAAGCGATGTCCTCCTACGAGCAGTACTTC. Encoded protein: CASSLDGQAMSSYEQYF.

V and J are TRBV5-4 and TRBJ1-2; 8 nucleotides align to TRBD1. The length of the CDR3 is 12 residues. Looked up from germline, CDR1 is SGHNT and CDR2 is YYREEE (reference sequence). V gave up 4 bases and J gave up 8 bases; unmatched junction bases: 4. The CDR3 region has the DNA TGTGCCAGCAGCGTGGACAGGGAAGGCTACACCTTC. Its translation is CASSVDREGYTF. Looking up the rest from reference TRBV5-4 and TRBJ1-2 gives the full variable domain: ETGVTQSPTHLIKTRGQQVTLRCSSQSGHNTVSWYQQALGQGPQFIFQYYREEENGRGNFPPRFSGLQFPNYSSELNVNALELDDSALYLCASSVDREGYTFGSGTRLTVV.

The chain combines TRBV30 with TRBJ1-2; D unresolved. The V gene's germline CDR1 is GTSNPN and CDR2 SVGIG (reference sequence). The CDR3 consists of 13 residues. Deletions cut 7 bases from V and 4 bases from J, with 16 bases between. The CDR3 DNA follows: TGTGCCTTGGGAGTGTATATCCCCTATGGCTACACCTTC. Translation gives CALGVYIPYGYTF.

The table lists this clone with a count of one. This chain uses TRBV2 with TRBJ1-2; D unclear. The V end was cut by 2 bases, the J end by 4 bases, with 11 bases between. CDR3 length: 14 residues. The germline V gene has CDR1 SNHLY and CDR2 FYNNEI. In DNA form, the CDR3 reads TGTGCCAGCAGTGAACGGCAGACCATCTATGGCTACACCTTC. This sequence encodes CASSERQTIYGYTF.

The V gene is TRBV21-1, the J gene TRBJ1-5. TRBV21-1 is a recognized pseudogene. CDR3 length equals 14 residues. Written as DNA, the CDR3 is TGTGCCAGCAGCATGTCCAGGGGAGGTCAGCCCCAGCATTTT. It is translated as CASSMSRGGQPQHF.

CDR3: CASSYGQGAFGELFF. CDR3 sequence (DNA): TGTGCCAGCAGTTACGGACAGGGGGCGTTCGGGGAGCTGTTTTTT. The chain joins TRBV6-2 or TRBV6-3 to TRBJ2-2, with 11 bases aligning to TRBD1. The germline gives CDR1 MNHEY, CDR2 SVGEGT. Trimming removed 2 bases from V and 7 bases from J; junction bases left unmatched: 3. The CDR3 length is 15 residues.